The sequence of this T cell receptor (beta chain) was determined in a study of cytotoxic CD8 clonotypes in ibrutinib-treated CLL. A few counts support this clone. Its antigen is not identified. Overall study results and limits: Circulating CD8+ T-cell counts were tracked by baseline clonality, which exceeded that of age-matched healthy donors.

The method was immunoSEQ multiplex PCR; TCRdb's version includes in-frame clones alone and lacks a portion of them. The top ten hold around 21% of the sample, which has tens of thousands of clones, roughly three fifths seen once. Germline values: CDR1 SGHRS, CDR2 YFSETQ. V lost 4 bases and J lost 1, with 8 bases in between. The CDR3 spans 13 residues. The V and J genes are TRBV5-1 and TRBJ1-1; no clear D gene. The sample in question was PBMCs, obtained after 24 months of ibrutinib treatment. The receptor comes from a human donor with chronic lymphocytic leukemia. CDR3 amino acids: CASSNSGNTEAFF. The DNA of the CDR3 is TGCGCCAGCAGCAACTCAGGGAACACTGAAGCTTTCTTT.